Presented here are 14 T cell receptor beta chains from one specimen sequenced in a study of T-cell reconstitution after alpha-beta-depleted transplantation in children. Unique molecular identifiers were incorporated during preparation of the TCRbeta library. TCRdb fed the PCR reads into MiXCR, producing one record per CDR3 protein. The profile shows about 610,000 distinct CDR3 sequences, under 12% of them singletons. The specimen comprised PBMCs from the stem cell graft donor, sampled from the stem cell graft. The receptors here all came from a human donor who donated a stem cell graft to a child with acute myeloid leukemia.

This CDR3 reads CASKTMEGIEQYF. DNA of the CDR3: TGTGCCAGCAAAACCATGGAGGGCATCGAGCAGTACTTC. The rearrangement uses TRBV12-3 or TRBV12-4 and TRBJ2-7, with D maybe TRBD2 (6 bases). This CDR3 contains 13 residues. Trimming took off 7 bases at V and 6 bases at J, with 16 bases between the two ends.

There are many counts of this clonotype. The chain has TRBV4-2 and TRBJ2-1; D remains unclear. The CDR3 length is 12 residues. The V end lost 2 bases, the J end lost 5 bases, and 4 bases lay between the germline ends. Germline CDR1 LGHNA, CDR2 YNFKEQ. The CDR3 spells CASSQLNNEQFF. CDR3 in DNA: TGTGCCAGCAGCCAACTTAACAATGAGCAGTTCTTC.

A single count supports this clonotype. The genes are TRBV20-1 and TRBJ2-1, with TRBD2 matching 9 bases. The germline V gene encodes CDR1 DFQATT and CDR2 SNEGSKA (reference sequence). The CDR3 contains 16 residues. V dropped 3 bases and J dropped 4; count of bases not matched to a gene: 10. CDR3 bases: TGCAGTGCTAGGGTACCGACTAGCGGAAATTACAATGAGCAGTTCTTC. It yields the protein CSARVPTSGNYNEQFF.

This chain uses TRBV11-2 with TRBJ2-7, with 14 bases lining up with TRBD2. Germline CDR1 is SGHAT and CDR2 is FQNNGV. This CDR3 has 16 residues. The trim removed 5 bases at V and 7 bases at J, leaving 10 bases unmatched. CDR3 bases: TGTGCCAGCAGCCTAAGACTAGCGGGAGGGCCGACAGAGCAGTACTTC. This translates into CASSLRLAGGPTEQYF.

The chain recombines TRBV7-3 with TRBJ2-1; 8 bases agree with TRBD2. CDR3 length: 16 residues. V gave up 2 bases and J gave up 2 bases; unmatched junction bases: 5. The germline V gene has CDR1 SGHTA and CDR2 FQGTGA. This chain's CDR3 is CASSLSGLGTYNEQFF. The CDR3 DNA reads TGTGCCAGCAGCTTATCGGGACTAGGCACCTACAATGAGCAGTTCTTC.

This clonotype occurred many times. The chain uses TRBV7-2 and TRBJ2-7, with D possibly TRBD2 on 6 matching bases. The CDR3 is 14 amino acids. Germline V gives CDR1 SGHTA, CDR2 FQGNSA. V lost 3 bases and J 0 bases, leaving 9 bases between the germline ends. CDR3: CASSFGGTSYEQYF. The CDR3 DNA is TGTGCCAGCAGCTTTGGCGGGACCTCCTACGAGCAGTACTTC.

This clonotype turned up a few times. The V call is TRBV6-5, the J call TRBJ1-1; 12 bases fit TRBD1. The ends lost 10 bases at V and 1 base at J; junction bases unmatched: 7. This CDR3 comprises 15 residues. Germline CDR1 and CDR2: MNHEY and SVGAGI. The chain's CDR3 is CATRDRGPGNTEAFF. CDR3 nucleotide sequence: TGTGCCACCCGGGACAGGGGGCCGGGGAACACTGAAGCTTTCTTT.

The sample holds many counts of this clonotype. The CDR3 region is CASSLPRPDSYEQYF. The CDR3, as DNA: TGCGCCAGCAGCTTACCCCGACCCGACTCTTACGAGCAGTACTTC. V gene TRBV5-1 combines with J gene TRBJ2-7; D call uncertain. V was cut by 2 bases and J by 4 bases, with 16 bases left in between. The CDR3 is made up of 15 amino acids. Germline V gene lookup returns CDR1 SGHRS and CDR2 YFSETQ.

The chain combines TRBV29-1 with TRBJ2-7; no clear D. V was shortened by 5 bases and J by 7 bases, with 21 bases between the two germline ends. In germline, CDR1 is SQVTM, CDR2 ANQGSEA. The CDR3 totals 14 residues. As DNA, the CDR3 is TGCAGCGTTCGGTTCGTTTCGTCCCCGTTGGAGCAGTACTTC. Translated: CSVRFVSSPLEQYF.

This clonotype was seen at least ten times. The chain links TRBV25-1 to TRBJ2-7, with TRBD2 as a possible D gene (6 bases). The length of the CDR3 is 13 residues. The V gene lost 4 bases and the J gene lost 2 bases, with 9 bases spanning the gap. Germline CDR1 reads MGHDK; CDR2 reads SYGVNS. Here the CDR3 DNA reads TGTGCCAGCAGTGCCCGACTAGCCTACGAGCAGTACTTC. Protein product: CASSARLAYEQYF.

The sample holds many counts of this clonotype. The rearrangement uses TRBV29-1 and TRBJ2-7, with a weak D call TRBD1 (5 bases). Germline assignment: CDR1 SQVTM and CDR2 ANQGSEA. This CDR3 is 12 amino acids long. The V gene lost 0 bases and the J gene lost 2 bases, with 5 bases spanning the gap. The DNA of the CDR3 is TGCAGCGTTGAAGAGGACACCTACGAGCAGTACTTC. Translated, it gives CSVEEDTYEQYF.

This clonotype occurred a few times. The chain has TRBV7-2 and TRBJ2-7; 9 nucleotides line up with TRBD1. Germline CDR1 reads SGHTA; CDR2 reads FQGNSA. The CDR3 extends over 15 amino acids. V trimming: 4 bases; J trimming: 4 bases; junction bases outside the gene matches: 8. This chain's CDR3 is CASSSQQGAPYEQYF. The CDR3 nucleotides are TGTGCCAGCAGCTCCCAACAGGGGGCCCCTTACGAGCAGTACTTC.

This clonotype was counted between two and nine times. The rearrangement uses TRBV3-1 and TRBJ2-4; TRBD2 might be the D (6 bases). This CDR3 has 17 residues. Germline CDR1 LGHDT, CDR2 YNNKEL (reference sequence). With 4 bases removed from V and 0 bases from J, the gap between germline ends came to 16 bases. The CDR3 bases are TGTGCCAGCAGCCTCGCCCGGGAGACACTAGCCAAAAACATTCAGTACTTC. It codes for CASSLARETLAKNIQYF. Full variable domain (outside the CDR3, taken from reference TRBV3-1 and TRBJ2-4): DTAVSQTPKYLVTQMGNDKSIKCEQNLGHDTMYWYKQDSKKFLKIMFSYNNKELIINETVPNRFSPKSPDKAHLNLHINSLELGDSAVYFCASSLARETLAKNIQYFGAGTRLSVL.

This clonotype was counted a few times. The V and J genes are TRBV20-1 and TRBJ2-7, with 10 bases aligning to TRBD2. Germline values: CDR1 DFQATT, CDR2 SNEGSKA (reference sequence). The CDR3 length is 16 residues. V lost 5 bases, J lost 2 bases, and 12 bases stayed unmatched. CDR3: CSAGGPSGRPPYEQYF. For the CDR3, the DNA is TGCAGTGCTGGTGGTCCTAGCGGGAGACCCCCCTACGAGCAGTACTTC.